The 25 T cell receptor beta chains below were found in one sample sequenced in a study of cytomegalovirus exposure and HLA in healthy donors. Primers for the PCR totalled 60 Vbeta and 13 Jbeta. Repertoires were generated with immunoSEQ multiplex PCR, while TCRdb's copy carries only in-frame clones and drops some. Of some 200,000 clones listed, over 65% are singletons. Specimen: PBMCs. The receptors were sampled from a woman in her thirties in good health and CMV-seronegative.

V gene TRBV9 combines with J gene TRBJ2-1, with D perhaps TRBD2 (6 bases). This CDR3 spans 15 amino acids. V was trimmed by 3 bases and J by 10 bases, leaving 20 bases between them. Germline CDR1 SGDLS, CDR2 YYNGEE. CDR3 in amino acids: CASSGGDSRSGEQFF. The CDR3 DNA follows: TGTGCCAGCAGCGGGGGGGATTCGCGCTCTGGGGAGCAGTTCTTC.

V is TRBV5-1 and J is TRBJ2-3; D is perhaps TRBD2 (6 bases). Germline-derived CDR1 and CDR2 are SGHRS and YFSETQ. CDR3 length: 15 residues. V gave up 4 bases and J gave up 3 bases, with 15 bases separating them. The CDR3 bases are TGCGCCAGCAGCCCTGGGACTCCATTTACAGATACGCAGTATTTT. Protein: CASSPGTPFTDTQYF. The full variable domain, its missing parts supplied by reference TRBV5-1 and TRBJ2-3, is KAGVTQTPRYLIKTRGQQVTLSCSPISGHRSVSWYQQTPGQGLQFLFEYFSETQRNKGNFPGRFSGRQFSNSRSEMNVSTLELGDSALYLCASSPGTPFTDTQYFGPGTRLTVL.

The chain combines TRBV7-8 with TRBJ1-1, with 7 bases identical to TRBD1. This CDR3 is built from 14 residues. CDR1 is SGHVS, CDR2 FQNEAQ, per germline. The J segment lost 3 bases and the V segment lost 6 bases, leaving 7 bases of the junction unmatched. The CDR3 region has the DNA TGTGCCAGCAGGTGGACAGGTTTGGACACTGAAGCTTTCTTT. Translation gives CASRWTGLDTEAFF.

The CDR3 reads CASSAGNSPLHF. The CDR3 nucleotides read TGTGCCAGTAGTGCGGGGAATTCACCCCTCCACTTT. The gene calls are TRBV19 and TRBJ1-6; D remains unclear. This CDR3 is built from 12 residues. Germline V CDR1 and CDR2: LNHDA, SQIVND (reference sequence). V lost 5 bases and J lost 7, with 6 bases in between.

This clone occurred once. V is TRBV19 and J is TRBJ2-1; D may be TRBD2 (7 bases). This CDR3 spans 16 amino acids. CDR1 is LNHDA, CDR2 SQIVND, per germline (reference sequence). V lost 2 bases to trimming and J lost 4 bases, with 15 bases between them. CDR3 nucleotide sequence: TGTGCCAGTAGTATAAGGGGAGGGGGAGGATACAATGAGCAGTTCTTC. Its protein is CASSIRGGGGYNEQFF.

The chain joins TRBV5-4 to TRBJ2-1; TRBD2 aligns across 12 bases. CDR1 and CDR2 (germline): SGHNT, YYREEE (reference sequence). The CDR3 has 15 amino acids. V was pared by 3 bases and J by 4 bases, with 2 bases of the junction left unmatched. The CDR3: CASSSGTSGYNEQFF. The CDR3, as DNA: TGTGCCAGCAGCTCTGGGACTAGCGGGTACAATGAGCAGTTCTTC.

This clone has more than one count but fewer than ten. The rearrangement joins TRBV7-3 to TRBJ2-7; TRBD1 is a possible D gene (6 bases). CDR1 is SGHTA and CDR2 is FQGTGA in the germline V gene. The CDR3 spans 13 residues. Trimming pared 3 bases from V and 7 bases from J, leaving 13 bases between. This CDR3 is CASSLTGADEQYF. In nucleotides, the CDR3 is TGTGCCAGCAGCTTGACAGGAGCAGATGAGCAGTACTTC.

This clone was detected only a few times. This rearrangement joins TRBV19 to TRBJ1-1, with 9 nucleotides matching TRBD1. The V gene end was trimmed by 8 bases and the J gene end by 4 bases; junction bases not matched to a gene: 8. The CDR3 length is 14 residues. Looked up from germline, CDR1 is LNHDA and CDR2 is SQIVND (reference sequence). The CDR3 DNA reads as TGTGCCAGTTCTTTGGACAGGGGTAGCACTGAAGCTTTCTTT. Protein: CASSLDRGSTEAFF. The whole variable domain, filled in from reference TRBV19 and TRBJ1-1, reads DGGITQSPKYLFRKEGQNVTLSCEQNLNHDAMYWYRQDPGQGLRLIYYSQIVNDFQKGDIAEGYSVSREKKESFPLTVTSAQKNPTAFYLCASSLDRGSTEAFFGQGTRLTVV.

The rearrangement uses TRBV27 and TRBJ2-2; 13 positions agree with TRBD2. The CDR3 is made up of 16 amino acids. V lost 3 bases, J lost 8 bases, and 6 bases stayed unmatched. CDR1 is MNHEY, CDR2 SMNVEV, per germline (reference sequence). The CDR3 loop reads CASSLPGLAGTGELFF. The CDR3 DNA reads TGTGCCAGCAGTTTGCCGGGACTAGCGGGAACTGGGGAGCTGTTTTTT.

CDR3 nucleotides: TGTGCCAGCGGACAGTTCTACGAGCAGTACTTC. Protein: CASGQFYEQYF. The J gene is TRBJ2-7, the V gene TRBV6-1, with D possibly being TRBD1 (6 bases). In germline, CDR1 is MNHNS, CDR2 SASEGT. The V end lost 8 bases, the J end lost 3 bases, and 8 bases lay between the germline ends. CDR3 length: 11 amino acids.

This clone has more than one count but fewer than ten. The chain carries TRBV5-1 and TRBJ1-4; 7 positions match TRBD1. CDR1 is SGHRS, CDR2 YFSETQ, per germline. The CDR3 is 16 amino acids. The V gene end was trimmed by 0 bases and the J gene end by 7 bases; junction bases not matched to a gene: 9. CDR3 nucleotides: TGCGCCAGCAGCTTGGTTGGACAGGCCGGGGTTGAAAAACTGTTTTTT. Its protein product is CASSLVGQAGVEKLFF.

CDR3 sequence (DNA): TGTGCCAGCAGCTACCAGGGGTATTCCTACAATGAGCAGTTCTTC. Amino acids: CASSYQGYSYNEQFF. V usage is TRBV7-3 and J usage is TRBJ2-1, with D possibly being TRBD1 (6 bases). Trimming left V 4 bases short and J 1 base short, with 11 bases between. Germline CDR1 is SGHTA and CDR2 is FQGTGA. This CDR3 is built from 15 residues.

This sequence joins TRBV7-9 and TRBJ1-2, with a tentative D call TRBD1 (5 bases). Germline CDR1 SEHNR, CDR2 FQNEAQ (reference sequence). CDR3 size: 15 residues. V lost 5 bases to trimming and J lost 3 bases, with 16 bases between them. CDR3 in amino acids: CASSRTGVEDYGYTF. The CDR3 DNA is TGTGCCAGCAGCCGAACGGGGGTGGAGGACTATGGCTACACCTTC. The whole variable domain, remainder taken from reference TRBV7-9 and TRBJ1-2, is DTGVSQNPRHKITKRGQNVTFRCDPISEHNRLYWYRQTLGQGPEFLTYFQNEAQLEKSRLLSDRFSAERPKGSFSTLEIQRTEQGDSAMYLCASSRTGVEDYGYTFGSGTRLTVV.

V usage is TRBV18 and J usage is TRBJ1-3; D unclear. This CDR3 spans 15 amino acids. V lost 2 bases and J 4 bases, leaving 12 bases between the germline ends. Germline V gives CDR1 KGHSH, CDR2 LQKENI. The CDR3 region has the DNA TGTGCCAGCTCACCAGAACACAGTCGGGGAAACACCATATATTTT. Its translation: CASSPEHSRGNTIYF.

Concerning this clone: Within the sample, other DNA sequences also encode this same CDR3. This chain links TRBV5-4 with TRBJ2-7; 7 bases line up with TRBD1. V trimming: 4 bases; J trimming: 1 base; junction bases outside the gene matches: 2. The CDR3 totals 13 residues. Germline values: CDR1 SGHNT, CDR2 YYREEE (reference sequence). The CDR3 protein is CASSPGGSYEQYF. CDR3 nucleotide sequence: TGTGCCAGCAGCCCAGGGGGATCCTACGAGCAGTACTTC.

This chain links TRBV5-6 with TRBJ1-5; D perhaps matches TRBD1 (6 bases). Trimming pared 5 bases from V and 6 bases from J, leaving 18 bases between. Germline CDR1 reads SGHDT; CDR2 reads YYEEEE. The CDR3 consists of 15 residues. CDR3 sequence reads: CASSSTGPLLQPQHF. The CDR3 DNA is TGTGCCAGCAGTTCGACAGGACCCCTACTTCAGCCCCAGCATTTT.

This chain uses TRBV18 with TRBJ2-5, with D possibly matching TRBD2 (6 bases). Germline CDR1 reads KGHSH; CDR2 reads LQKENI. Trimming shortened V by 1 base and J by 5 bases, and 17 bases separated the two germline ends. The CDR3 runs 16 residues. DNA of the CDR3: TGTGCCAGCTCACCACTCCCGGGCACCCGGGGGGAGACCCAGTACTTC. Protein sequence: CASSPLPGTRGETQYF. Full variable domain (rest looked up from reference TRBV18 and TRBJ2-5): NAGVMQNPRHLVRRRGQEARLRCSPMKGHSHVYWYRQLPEEGLKFMVYLQKENIIDESGMPKERFSAEFPKEGPSILRIQQVVRGDSAAYFCASSPLPGTRGETQYFGPGTRLLVL.

This clone occurred a few times. The genes are TRBV6-5 and TRBJ1-1; no clear D gene. Trimming removed 2 bases at V and 0 bases at J, with 7 bases between. Germline loops: CDR1 MNHEY, CDR2 SVGAGI. The CDR3 is 14 amino acids. The CDR3 nucleotides are TGTGCCAGCAGTTACGTACAGATGAACACTGAAGCTTTCTTT. It translates to CASSYVQMNTEAFF.

This clone came up once. DNA of the CDR3: TGCGCCAGCAGCCGAATACAGGGCACTGAAGCTTTCTTT. Its translation: CASSRIQGTEAFF. This chain connects TRBV4-3 to TRBJ1-1, with D perhaps matching TRBD1 (6 bases). The CDR3 extends over 13 amino acids. Germline CDR1 and CDR2: LGHNA and YSLEER. Trimming pared 4 bases from V and 4 bases from J, leaving 10 bases between.

This chain joins TRBV2 and TRBJ2-5, with TRBD2 identical over 10 bases. Germline V gene sequence: CDR1 SNHLY, CDR2 FYNNEI. V trimming: 6 bases; J trimming: 4 bases; junction bases outside the gene matches: 8. The CDR3 has 15 residues. DNA of the CDR3: TGTGCCAGCAGCAAACTAGCGGGGTATCGAGAGACCCAGTACTTC. It codes for CASSKLAGYRETQYF. Combining the CDR3 with reference TRBV2 and TRBJ2-5 gives the whole variable domain EPEVTQTPSHQVTQMGQEVILRCVPISNHLYFYWYRQILGQKVEFLVSFYNNEISEKSEIFDDQFSVERPDGSNFTLKIRSTKLEDSAMYFCASSKLAGYRETQYFGPGTRLLVL.

The V and J genes are TRBV5-5 and TRBJ1-1; D unresolved. Trimming shortened V by 1 base and J by 1 base, and 17 bases separated the two germline ends. This CDR3 region has 17 residues. CDR1 and CDR2 from the germline V gene are SGHKS and YYEKEE (reference sequence). As DNA, the CDR3 is TGTGCCAGCAGCTTGTCGTTCAGCGAACCCTGGAACACTGAAGCTTTCTTT. Translation gives CASSLSFSEPWNTEAFF.

The rearrangement joins TRBV6-1 to TRBJ1-3; D not certain. Deletions cut 2 bases from V and 4 bases from J, with 6 bases between. The CDR3 is 13 residues long. Germline V lookup: CDR1 MNHNS, CDR2 SASEGT. The CDR3 DNA reads as TGTGCCAGCAGTGAACCGGGGGGAAACACCATATATTTT. Its protein is CASSEPGGNTIYF.

This chain joins TRBV27 and TRBJ1-2; 8 nucleotides agree with TRBD1. CDR1 is MNHEY and CDR2 is SMNVEV in the germline V gene (reference sequence). The CDR3 runs 14 residues. Germline trimming cut 5 bases from V and 4 bases from J; bases unmatched to any gene: 6. DNA for the CDR3: TGTGCCAGCAGTGACAGGGGATCGCCCTATGGCTACACCTTC. This sequence encodes CASSDRGSPYGYTF.

The rearrangement uses TRBV9 and TRBJ2-7; 9 bases fit TRBD1. The CDR3 runs 14 residues. The V and J ends lost 0 bases and 4 bases, in that order; junction bases with no gene match: 2. Germline CDR1 SGDLS, CDR2 YYNGEE. As DNA, the CDR3 is TGTGCCAGCAGCGTAGGAGACAGGGGGTACGAGCAGTACTTC. Residues: CASSVGDRGYEQYF.

Comment on this clone: Different DNA sequences within this sample yield the same CDR3. The genes are TRBV18 and TRBJ2-5, with a possible D match to TRBD2 (6 bases). The CDR3 is 13 amino acids. V lost 1 base, J lost 4 bases, and 7 bases lay in between. Germline V gene sequence: CDR1 KGHSH, CDR2 LQKENI. CDR3 nucleotide sequence: TGTGCCAGCTCACCACAGGGAGGAGAGACCCAGTACTTC. It translates to CASSPQGGETQYF.